These 23 T cell receptor beta chains originate from one sample sequenced in a study of OX40 agonist ivuxolimab in advanced cancers. The data were produced by immunoSEQ multiplex PCR, yet TCRdb's version contains in-frame clones alone and is incomplete. The profile shows roughly 48,000 clones, approximately 82% of them singletons. Sequencing used CD4+ or CD8+ T cells sorted from blood, obtained in a trial of the OX40 agonist ivuxolimab. The receptors originated from an adult with an advanced solid tumor such as melanoma, head and neck, liver or kidney cancer.

This clone was picked up a small number of times. This chain connects TRBV2 to TRBJ1-4; 7 bases match TRBD1. CDR3 size: 16 residues. The junction had 11 bases not matched to a gene; V was cut back by 6 bases and J by 4 bases. Germline V gene data show CDR1 as SNHLY and CDR2 as FYNNEI. The CDR3 sequence: CASRAPWTGNNEKLFF. In DNA form, the CDR3 reads TGTGCCAGCAGGGCCCCCTGGACAGGAAATAATGAAAAACTGTTTTTT.

This clone was counted between two and nine times. The chain combines TRBV18 with TRBJ1-1, with D possibly matching TRBD1 (6 bases). The CDR3 runs 14 residues. Trimming removed 3 bases from V and 2 bases from J, with 10 bases in between. The V gene's germline CDR1 is KGHSH and CDR2 LQKENI. The CDR3, as DNA: TGTGCCAGCTCACCGGGGGCGGGAAACACTGAAGCTTTCTTT. This gives the protein CASSPGAGNTEAFF.

J is TRBJ2-7 and V is TRBV6-6; D not certain. Germline CDR1 MNHNY, CDR2 SVGAGI (reference sequence). CDR3 length equals 13 residues. With 0 bases removed from V and 5 bases from J, the gap between germline ends came to 8 bases. The CDR3 reads CASSYSPVDEQYF. The DNA of the CDR3 is TGTGCCAGCAGTTACTCGCCCGTGGACGAGCAGTACTTC.

By sample fraction, this clone is medium-sized. The chain links TRBV21-1 to TRBJ2-7; the table's D call TRBD2 went unverified against the DNA. TRBV21-1 is a documented pseudogene. The CDR3 totals 12 residues. DNA for the CDR3: TGTGCCAGCAGCAATGGAGGGCGGGGGTTGTACTTC. It translates to CASSNGGRGLYF.

The chain links TRBV19 to TRBJ2-1, with D possibly being TRBD2 (5 bases). Trimming removed 6 bases from V and 3 bases from J, with 15 bases in between. Looked up from germline, CDR1 is LNHDA and CDR2 is SQIVND (reference sequence). This CDR3 region has 15 residues. In DNA, the CDR3 is TGTGCCAGTAGCATATTCAGCGAGGGCTACAATGAGCAGTTCTTC. Its protein product is CASSIFSEGYNEQFF.

The chain employs TRBV6-1 and TRBJ1-4, with D perhaps TRBD1 (5 bases). Germline V gene lookup returns CDR1 MNHNS and CDR2 SASEGT. The CDR3 is 13 amino acids. V was clipped by 10 bases and J by 1 base, with 10 bases between them. The CDR3 here is CATRRGTNEKLFF. The CDR3 nucleotides are TGTGCCACCCGAAGGGGAACTAATGAAAAACTGTTTTTT.

V usage is TRBV7-2 and J usage is TRBJ2-5; 12 bases map to TRBD2. With V trimmed by 5 bases and J by 1 base, 5 bases remained unmatched. This CDR3 is built from 16 residues. Germline V gene sequence: CDR1 SGHTA, CDR2 FQGNSA. Here the CDR3 DNA reads TGTGCCAGCAGCGTACTAGCGGGGGGTTTCCAAGAGACCCAGTACTTC. Translation: CASSVLAGGFQETQYF.

This chain's CDR3 is CASSYRQGGNYGYTF. CDR3 bases: TGTGCCAGCAGCTACCGACAGGGGGGTAACTATGGCTACACCTTC. V usage is TRBV9 and J usage is TRBJ1-2; 9 bases fit TRBD1. V dropped 4 bases and J dropped 1; count of bases not matched to a gene: 5. The CDR3 has 15 amino acids. The germline CDR1 and CDR2 sequences are SGDLS and YYNGEE.

This clone has a handful of counts. This chain links TRBV6-1 with TRBJ1-1; possibly TRBD1 for D (6 bases). The CDR3 runs to 13 residues. Germline loops: CDR1 MNHNS, CDR2 SASEGT. The V end was cut by 2 bases, the J end by 6 bases, with 10 bases between. In DNA form, the CDR3 reads TGTGCCAGCAGTGAACAGGGGTGGGCTGAAGCTTTCTTT. This translates into CASSEQGWAEAFF.

The chain recombines TRBV5-1 with TRBJ1-2, with D unclear. CDR3 length equals 13 residues. Trimming left V 2 bases short and J 1 base short, with 6 bases between. Germline CDR1 reads SGHRS; CDR2 reads YFSETQ. CDR3 in amino acids: CASSFDGNYGYTF. CDR3 DNA: TGCGCCAGCAGCTTCGACGGTAACTATGGCTACACCTTC.

The CDR3 region has the DNA TGTGCCAGCTTACCTCAAAACCCCAGAGCGAACACTGAAGCTTTCTTT. Translating it yields CASLPQNPRANTEAFF. The chain combines TRBV18 with TRBJ1-1; D unclear. Per the germline V gene, CDR1 is KGHSH and CDR2 is LQKENI. V was clipped by 7 bases and J by 1 base, with 19 bases between them. The CDR3 has 16 residues.

This chain connects TRBV25-1 to TRBJ1-4; no clear D. The CDR3 is made up of 14 amino acids. Per germline, CDR1 MGHDK and CDR2 SYGVNS. V lost 5 bases and J lost 5, with 12 bases in between. The CDR3 is CASSSSGGNEKLFF. The CDR3 DNA is TGTGCCAGCAGTTCAAGTGGCGGGAATGAAAAACTGTTTTTT.

This clone appeared a single time. Compared with germline, one end of the junction differs, possibly owing to a read error. DNA of the CDR3: TGTGCCAGCAGCTTGAGTCTAGCGGGGAACACTTGGGATTTT. The encoded protein is CASSLSLAGNTWDF. V usage is TRBV5-4 and J usage is TRBJ2-3, with 9 bases matching TRBD2. The CDR3 consists of 14 residues. Germline CDR1 is SGHNT and CDR2 is YYREEE (reference sequence).

The J gene is TRBJ2-2, the V gene TRBV10-2; 9 bases map to TRBD2. CDR3 length: 17 residues. From germline, CDR1 is WSHSY and CDR2 SAAADI. The J segment lost 9 bases and the V segment lost 0 bases, leaving 11 bases of the junction unmatched. The CDR3 coding sequence is TGCGCCAGCAGTGAGTCGCGCGGGAGGGCGAATATCCGGGAGCTGTTTTTT. It codes for CASSESRGRANIRELFF.

CDR3 sequence: CASSLQGPNTGELFF. The CDR3 bases are TGTGCCAGCAGCTTGCAGGGCCCGAACACCGGGGAGCTGTTTTTT. V and J are TRBV5-5 and TRBJ2-2; D possibly corresponds to TRBD1 (5 bases). The length of the CDR3 is 15 residues. Germline lookup yields CDR1 SGHKS and CDR2 YYEKEE (reference sequence). V was clipped by 1 base and J by 0 bases, with 7 bases between them.

V gene TRBV7-9 combines with J gene TRBJ1-3; TRBD1 might be the D (6 bases). The CDR3 spans 15 residues. V lost 0 bases and J lost 8, with 14 bases in between. Germline V CDR1 and CDR2: SEHNR, FQNEAQ (reference sequence). CDR3: CASSLASGVVDTIYF. CDR3 in DNA: TGTGCCAGCAGCTTAGCCTCAGGGGTGGTGGACACCATATATTTT.

The rearrangement joins TRBV11-3 to TRBJ2-7, with a weak D call TRBD2 (6 bases). The CDR3 totals 14 residues. Germline V gives CDR1 SGHNT, CDR2 YENEEA. Between the trimmed V and J ends, which lost 5 bases and 1 base, there was a span of 12 bases. The DNA for the CDR3 is TGTGCCAGCAGCCCCTTGCGGGGATCCTACGAGCAGTACTTC. It is translated as CASSPLRGSYEQYF.

The chain links TRBV4-2 to TRBJ2-7; 7 bases line up with TRBD1. CDR1 and CDR2 (germline): LGHNA, YNFKEQ. V shed 1 base, J shed 0 bases, and the junction held 9 bases outside the gene matches. This CDR3 contains 17 residues. The CDR3 nucleotides read TGTGCCAGCAGCCAAGCGTTAGGGGGACAGAGCTCCTACGAGCAGTACTTC. It translates to CASSQALGGQSSYEQYF.

This clone was seen a handful of times. The chain is built from TRBV6-5 and TRBJ1-2; 10 bases align to TRBD1. Germline assignment: CDR1 MNHEY and CDR2 SVGAGI. With V trimmed by 7 bases and J by 10 bases, 12 bases remained unmatched. The CDR3 extends over 14 amino acids. The CDR3 sequence is CASTLRQGAGDYTF. CDR3 coding DNA: TGTGCCAGCACCCTACGACAGGGGGCAGGGGACTACACCTTC.

The chain is built from TRBV19 and TRBJ2-7; either TRBD1 or TRBD2 may fit D (5 bases each). The CDR3 loop spans 14 amino acids. Germline CDR1 LNHDA, CDR2 SQIVND (reference sequence). V dropped 4 bases and J dropped 2 bases, with 12 bases sitting between them. CDR3 loop: CASSNRDGAYEQYF. The CDR3 DNA reads TGTGCCAGTAGTAACCGGGACGGAGCCTACGAGCAGTACTTC.

This clone rates as medium-sized. The chain uses TRBV19 and TRBJ1-1, with D unresolved. CDR3 length equals 14 residues. Trimming cost V 5 bases and J 0 bases, with 10 bases left between them. Germline V gene sequence: CDR1 LNHDA, CDR2 SQIVND (reference sequence). CDR3 sequence (DNA): TGTGCCAGTAGTCTAAGTCTCGTGAACACTGAAGCTTTCTTT. This sequence encodes CASSLSLVNTEAFF.

The rearrangement links TRBV19 to TRBJ1-4; D is unresolved. Trimming left V 2 bases short and J 0 bases short, with 7 bases between. The CDR3 length is 15 residues. The germline V gene has CDR1 LNHDA and CDR2 SQIVND (reference sequence). CDR3 residues: CASSIMGATNEKLFF. In DNA, the CDR3 is TGTGCCAGTAGTATAATGGGTGCAACTAATGAAAAACTGTTTTTT.

The chain couples TRBV5-1 to TRBJ1-2; 11 bases fit TRBD1. The V gene end was trimmed by 4 bases and the J gene end by 0 bases; junction bases not matched to a gene: 8. CDR1 and CDR2 from the germline V gene are SGHRS and YFSETQ. The length of the CDR3 is 17 residues. The CDR3 spells CASSTGQGATANYGYTF. The CDR3 DNA reads as TGCGCCAGCAGCACCGGACAGGGGGCAACGGCTAACTATGGCTACACCTTC.